This T cell receptor (beta chain) was identified in a study of blood T cell repertoires in COVID-19. Overall study context: Sample material is recorded as cDNA or gDNA derived from T cells, B-cell-depleted T cells, or PBMCs.

Profiled with immunoSEQ multiplex PCR; TCRdb holds only in-frame clones, not every one. The repertoire holds approximately 340,000 clones, with roughly nine tenths as singletons. A COVID-19 case was met by exposed participants within 2 weeks before study entry. With 6 bases clipped from V and 0 bases from J, the junction kept 4 bases outside the gene matches. Looked up from germline, CDR1 is SNHLY and CDR2 is FYNNEI. The CDR3 is 15 amino acids. The receptor was derived from a woman aged 40 to 49 who had been exposed to COVID-19. Sequencing input: PBMCs or T cells enriched from blood (not recorded which). The V gene is TRBV2, the J gene TRBJ2-3; 9 nucleotides agree with TRBD2. The CDR3 region has the DNA TGTGCCAGCAGGAAGACTAGCGGAAGCACAGATACGCAGTATTTT. As protein: CASRKTSGSTDTQYF. The whole variable domain, filled in from reference TRBV2 and TRBJ2-3, reads EPEVTQTPSHQVTQMGQEVILRCVPISNHLYFYWYRQILGQKVEFLVSFYNNEISEKSEIFDDQFSVERPDGSNFTLKIRSTKLEDSAMYFCASRKTSGSTDTQYFGPGTRLTVL.